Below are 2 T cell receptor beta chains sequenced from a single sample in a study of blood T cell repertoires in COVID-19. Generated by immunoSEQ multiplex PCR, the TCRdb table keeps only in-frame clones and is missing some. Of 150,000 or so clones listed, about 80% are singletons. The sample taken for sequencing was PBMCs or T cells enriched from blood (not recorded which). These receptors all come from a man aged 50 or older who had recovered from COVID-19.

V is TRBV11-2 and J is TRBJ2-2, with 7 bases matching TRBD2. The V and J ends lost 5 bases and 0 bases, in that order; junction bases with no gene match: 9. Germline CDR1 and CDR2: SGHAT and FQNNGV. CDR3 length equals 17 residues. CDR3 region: CASSQLAGLPNTGELFF. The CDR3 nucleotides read TGTGCCAGCAGCCAATTGGCGGGACTACCGAACACCGGGGAGCTGTTTTTT.

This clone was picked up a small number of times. This CDR3 reads CASSLGQGEQPQHF. DNA of the CDR3: TGCGCCAGCAGCTTGGGACAGGGAGAACAGCCCCAGCATTTT. The rearrangement joins TRBV5-1 to TRBJ1-5; 7 positions agree with TRBD1. The CDR3 is 14 residues long. Germline lookup yields CDR1 SGHRS and CDR2 YFSETQ. Losses at the gene ends were 0 bases for V and 7 bases for J; bases not matched to a gene: 4.